Listed here is a single TCR beta chain. With random hexamers, 0.5 to 1 ug RNA was reverse transcribed. TCRdb re-derived calls from the immunoSEQ multiplex PCR reads in MiXCR, one entry per CDR3 protein. Here the sample spans more than 150,000 distinct CDR3 sequences, roughly 95% being singletons. This CDR3 is built from 15 residues. Germline trimming cut 5 bases from V and 1 base from J; bases unmatched to any gene: 8. CDR1 is SQVTM and CDR2 is ANQGSEA in the germline V gene. The data were taken from a study of CD8 T cells in Susac syndrome. TEMRA cells were FACS-enriched, with CD8+ and CD4+ T cells isolated negatively.

The J gene is TRBJ2-5, the V gene TRBV29-1, with TRBD1 matching over 9 bases. This TCR was sampled from a human donor with Susac syndrome. Material: CD4+ T cells from PBMCs. Here the CDR3 reads CSVLSGQGPQETQYF. The CDR3 coding sequence is TGCAGCGTTCTTTCCGGACAGGGGCCCCAAGAGACCCAGTACTTC.